These 32 T cell receptor beta chains were sequenced from one sample in a study of blood T cell repertoires in COVID-19. Assay used: immunoSEQ multiplex PCR; TCRdb lists only in-frame clones, some missing. The profile shows a few hundred thousand clones, roughly 90% of them singletons. Sequenced: PBMCs or T cells enriched from blood (not recorded which). The receptors here all came from a woman aged 25 to 45 who had recovered from COVID-19.

The chain combines TRBV5-1 with TRBJ1-6, with 7 bases aligning to TRBD1. Germline V CDR1 and CDR2: SGHRS, YFSETQ. The J segment lost 6 bases and the V segment lost 3 bases, leaving 6 bases of the junction unmatched. CDR3 length equals 15 residues. In nucleotides, the CDR3 is TGCGCCAGCAGCTGGCGGGACAGAACTAATTCACCCCTCCACTTT. This sequence encodes CASSWRDRTNSPLHF. Based on the CDR3 plus reference TRBV5-1 and TRBJ1-6, the full variable domain is KAGVTQTPRYLIKTRGQQVTLSCSPISGHRSVSWYQQTPGQGLQFLFEYFSETQRNKGNFPGRFSGRQFSNSRSEMNVSTLELGDSALYLCASSWRDRTNSPLHFGNGTRLTVT.

The chain couples TRBV28 to TRBJ2-6; D is uncertain. The V and J ends lost 2 bases and 1 base respectively, with 3 bases between them. The CDR3 is 14 amino acids. CDR1 MDHEN and CDR2 SYDVKM come from the germline V gene. The CDR3 DNA is TGTGCCAGCAGTTTACGGTCTGGGGCCAACGTCCTGACTTTC. This gives the protein CASSLRSGANVLTF.

The chain combines TRBV5-1 with TRBJ1-1; no firm D call. The CDR3 totals 13 residues. Germline lookup yields CDR1 SGHRS and CDR2 YFSETQ. V gave up 4 bases and J gave up 1 base, with 8 bases separating them. The CDR3 reads CASSARGNTEAFF. The DNA for the CDR3 is TGCGCCAGCAGCGCCCGGGGGAACACTGAAGCTTTCTTT.

This chain uses TRBV3-1 (or the pseudogene TRBV3-2) with TRBJ2-1; 13 bases fit TRBD2. Trimming cost V 6 bases and J 4 bases; bases outside gene matches: 3. Germline V gives CDR1 LGHDT, CDR2 YNNKEL (reference sequence). The CDR3 spans 15 residues. The CDR3 reads CASRSTSGGYNEQFF. Here the CDR3 DNA reads TGTGCCAGCAGGTCGACTAGCGGGGGGTACAATGAGCAGTTCTTC.

V usage is TRBV2 and J usage is TRBJ2-5; D is possibly TRBD1 (5 bases). V lost 5 bases, J lost 5 bases, and 12 bases lay in between. The germline gives CDR1 SNHLY, CDR2 FYNNEI. This CDR3 comprises 13 residues. CDR3 residues: CASSSLGQETQYF. The CDR3 nucleotides are TGTGCCAGCAGTTCCTTGGGGCAGGAGACCCAGTACTTC.

CDR3 DNA sequence: TGTGCCAGCAGCCCTTGGGACTCACGCTCGGGGTATTTT. Protein: CASSPWDSRSGYF. The chain couples TRBV7-9 to TRBJ2-3; TRBD2 might be the D (6 bases). Germline V gene lookup returns CDR1 SEHNR and CDR2 FQNEAQ (reference sequence). The CDR3 loop spans 13 amino acids. The V end lost 5 bases, the J end lost 14 bases, and 20 bases lay between the germline ends.

V usage is TRBV19 and J usage is TRBJ1-6; 7 bases map to TRBD1. This CDR3 is built from 13 residues. CDR1 and CDR2 (germline): LNHDA, SQIVND (reference sequence). The V and J ends lost 9 bases and 5 bases, in that order; junction bases with no gene match: 4. The CDR3 sequence is CASSGQNNSPLHF. In DNA form, the CDR3 reads TGTGCCAGCTCGGGACAGAATAATTCACCCCTCCACTTT.

DNA of the CDR3: TGTGCCAGCAGCAACGGAGAAACCTACGAGCAGTACTTC. The encoded protein is CASSNGETYEQYF. The V gene is TRBV7-6, the J gene TRBJ2-7; D call uncertain. V lost 5 bases, J lost 2 bases, and 10 bases lay in between. Germline V CDR1 and CDR2: SGHVS, FNYEAQ. The CDR3 length is 13 residues.

The chain links TRBV7-9 to TRBJ1-6; D not resolved. The CDR3 consists of 15 residues. The V end was cut by 5 bases, the J end by 3 bases, with 11 bases between. In germline, CDR1 is SEHNR, CDR2 FQNEAQ (reference sequence). CDR3 bases: TGTGCCAGCAGCCAGCAAAGAGGCTATAATTCACCCCTCCACTTT. Residues: CASSQQRGYNSPLHF.

The chain carries TRBV19 and TRBJ1-2, with TRBD1 matching 8 bases. The CDR3 extends over 15 amino acids. The V and J ends lost 3 bases and 0 bases, in that order; junction bases with no gene match: 3. Germline lookup yields CDR1 LNHDA and CDR2 SQIVND (reference sequence). The CDR3: CASSIDRGANYGYTF. The CDR3 DNA follows: TGTGCCAGTAGTATCGACAGGGGCGCTAACTATGGCTACACCTTC.

V gene TRBV9 combines with J gene TRBJ1-3, with 7 positions matching TRBD1. The V gene end was trimmed by 0 bases and the J gene end by 2 bases; junction bases not matched to a gene: 2. Germline assignment: CDR1 SGDLS and CDR2 YYNGEE. The CDR3 runs 15 residues. CDR3 sequence (DNA): TGTGCCAGCAGCGTAGGGGGACAGACTGGAAACACCATATATTTT. It codes for CASSVGGQTGNTIYF.

This rearrangement joins TRBV12-2 to TRBJ1-1; the table's D call, TRBD1, was not checked against the DNA. TRBV12-2 is recorded as a pseudogene. This CDR3 has 13 residues. This CDR3 reads CASRLVLRGKAFF. CDR3 DNA sequence: TGTGCAAGTCGCTTAGTATTAAGGGGAAAAGCTTTCTTT.

The chain links TRBV30 to TRBJ1-3; D unclear. Between the trimmed V and J ends, which lost 4 bases and 4 bases, there was a span of 11 bases. Germline CDR1 and CDR2: GTSNPN and SVGIG (reference sequence). This CDR3 comprises 13 residues. CDR3 bases: TGTGCCTGGAATACAGCCGCCGGAAACACCATATATTTT. Its protein product is CAWNTAAGNTIYF.

V gene TRBV4-1 combines with J gene TRBJ2-2; no definite D call. Germline V gene lookup returns CDR1 MGHRA and CDR2 YSYEKL. V was cut by 3 bases and J by 8 bases, with 7 bases left in between. This CDR3 region has 12 residues. CDR3 in amino acids: CASSHVGGELFF. For the CDR3, the DNA is TGCGCCAGCAGCCATGTCGGTGGGGAGCTGTTTTTT.

The chain employs TRBV3-1 (or the pseudogene TRBV3-2) and TRBJ2-2; possibly TRBD1 for D (5 bases). The CDR3 consists of 17 residues. The V end was cut by 0 bases, the J end by 2 bases, with 13 bases between. Germline assignment: CDR1 LGHDT and CDR2 YNNKEL (reference sequence). CDR3 nucleotide sequence: TGTGCCAGCAGCCAAGATCGGGCAGGGCTTAACACCGGGGAGCTGTTTTTT. Its protein is CASSQDRAGLNTGELFF.

This chain joins TRBV28 and TRBJ1-1; D remains unclear. This CDR3 contains 14 residues. V was clipped by 1 base and J by 4 bases, with 10 bases between them. The V gene's germline CDR1 is MDHEN and CDR2 SYDVKM. Written as DNA, the CDR3 is TGTGCCAGCAGTTTATTGGTCGGGAGCACTGAAGCTTTCTTT. It yields the protein CASSLLVGSTEAFF.

The chain has TRBV18 and TRBJ1-6; a weak D match, TRBD1 (5 bases). Germline CDR1 is KGHSH and CDR2 is LQKENI. The CDR3 is made up of 14 amino acids. V lost 6 bases, J lost 7 bases, and 13 bases lay in between. The chain's CDR3 is CASSLGGENSPLHF. The CDR3 nucleotides are TGTGCCAGCTCCCTCGGAGGGGAAAATTCACCCCTCCACTTT.

This sequence joins TRBV7-9 and TRBJ1-3; a possible D gene is TRBD1 (6 bases). V gave up 2 bases and J gave up 0 bases, with 8 bases separating them. This CDR3 region has 15 residues. Germline V gives CDR1 SEHNR, CDR2 FQNEAQ (reference sequence). The CDR3 sequence is CASSLTGPSGNTIYF. The CDR3 DNA sequence: TGTGCCAGCAGCTTAACAGGGCCCTCTGGAAACACCATATATTTT.

The V call is TRBV5-4, the J call TRBJ2-2; D perhaps matches TRBD2 (6 bases). V lost 1 base to trimming and J lost 6 bases, with 7 bases between them. CDR3 size: 13 residues. CDR1 is SGHNT, CDR2 YYREEE, per germline (reference sequence). The CDR3 DNA is TGTGCCAGCAGCTTGTGGGGGGCCGGGGAGCTGTTTTTT. It is translated as CASSLWGAGELFF.

The chain recombines TRBV5-1 with TRBJ2-7; 7 bases fit TRBD1. With 3 bases clipped from V and 4 bases from J, the junction kept 4 bases outside the gene matches. The V gene's germline CDR1 is SGHRS and CDR2 YFSETQ. The length of the CDR3 is 13 residues. The CDR3 protein is CASSYTQGYEQYF. The CDR3 nucleotides read TGCGCCAGCAGCTACACACAGGGGTACGAGCAGTACTTC.

The rearrangement links TRBV7-8 to TRBJ2-1, with 12 positions matching TRBD1. Trimming cost V 1 base and J 9 bases; bases outside gene matches: 16. This CDR3 comprises 19 residues. Germline lookup yields CDR1 SGHVS and CDR2 FQNEAQ. CDR3 sequence reads: CASSLGSKGTGGYRGEQFF. The CDR3 nucleotides are TGTGCCAGCAGCTTAGGGTCAAAAGGGACAGGGGGCTACAGGGGTGAGCAGTTCTTC.

The chain uses TRBV6-5 and TRBJ2-3, with 10 positions matching TRBD2. The CDR3 runs 14 residues. Trimming cost V 5 bases and J 5 bases; bases outside gene matches: 4. Germline CDR1 MNHEY, CDR2 SVGAGI. DNA of the CDR3: TGTGCCAGCAGTCTGACTAGCGGGTTAGATACGCAGTATTTT. The encoded protein is CASSLTSGLDTQYF.

This clone was observed a single time. V usage is TRBV29-1 and J usage is TRBJ1-4; no clear D gene. This CDR3 is built from 15 residues. CDR1 SQVTM and CDR2 ANQGSEA come from the germline V gene. V lost 4 bases and J 0 bases, leaving 12 bases between the germline ends. As DNA, the CDR3 is TGCAGCGTTGGTGGCCTTTCTGCAACTAATGAAAAACTGTTTTTT. Translated, it gives CSVGGLSATNEKLFF. Drawing the rest from reference TRBV29-1 and TRBJ1-4, the complete variable domain is SAVISQKPSRDICQRGTSLTIQCQVDSQVTMMFWYRQQPGQSLTLIATANQGSEATYESGFVIDKFPISRPNLTFSTLTVSNMSPEDSSIYLCSVGGLSATNEKLFFGSGTQLSVL.

The V gene is TRBV3-1 (or the pseudogene TRBV3-2), the J gene TRBJ2-7; the D gene is possibly TRBD2 (6 bases). The CDR3 has 15 amino acids. V was shortened by 0 bases and J by 5 bases, with 14 bases between the two germline ends. Germline loops: CDR1 LGHDT, CDR2 YNNKEL (reference sequence). In DNA form, the CDR3 reads TGTGCCAGCAGCCAAGATCGCACCGGGAGTGACGAGCAGTACTTC. This encodes CASSQDRTGSDEQYF.

CDR3 amino acids: CASSFRTANRNSPLHF. The CDR3 bases are TGTGCCAGCAGTTTTCGGACAGCAAACCGAAATTCACCCCTCCACTTT. The chain carries TRBV28 and TRBJ1-6; D might be TRBD1 (6 bases). This CDR3 has 16 amino acids. The germline V gene has CDR1 MDHEN and CDR2 SYDVKM. V was shortened by 3 bases and J by 7 bases, with 16 bases between the two germline ends.

The chain uses TRBV5-1 and TRBJ1-2, with D uncertain. The CDR3 contains 15 residues. Germline-derived CDR1 and CDR2 are SGHRS and YFSETQ. Trimming shortened V by 0 bases and J by 2 bases, and 11 bases separated the two germline ends. CDR3 nucleotides: TGCGCCAGCAGCTTGGCTGGCCCATTGAACTATGGCTACACCTTC. This gives the protein CASSLAGPLNYGYTF.

CDR3 DNA sequence: TGTGCCAGCAGGCGGGACCGGGATCCCGGAAACACCATATATTTT. Protein sequence: CASRRDRDPGNTIYF. The chain links TRBV2 to TRBJ1-3, with D maybe TRBD1 (5 bases). V lost 6 bases and J 4 bases, leaving 16 bases between the germline ends. The CDR3 consists of 15 residues. The germline V gene encodes CDR1 SNHLY and CDR2 FYNNEI.

The rearrangement uses TRBV5-1 and TRBJ2-7; possible D gene TRBD2, 5 bases. The CDR3 spans 13 residues. Germline V gene data show CDR1 as SGHRS and CDR2 as YFSETQ. Trimming took 6 bases from V and 0 from J, leaving 10 bases between them. The CDR3 DNA sequence: TGCGCCAGCAAACTGAGCGGCTCCTACGAGCAGTACTTC. Encoded protein: CASKLSGSYEQYF.

A single count supports this clone. V and J are TRBV6-5 and TRBJ2-1; 12 bases match TRBD2. Unmatched junction bases numbered 6, after V lost 8 bases and J lost 10 bases. The CDR3 loop spans 13 amino acids. Germline CDR1 is MNHEY and CDR2 is SVGAGI. CDR3 region: CASRLAGVGEQFF. The CDR3 bases are TGTGCCAGCCGACTAGCGGGAGTCGGGGAGCAGTTCTTC.

The chain combines TRBV10-3 with TRBJ1-1, with D hard to call. This CDR3 has 13 amino acids. CDR1 is ENHRY and CDR2 is SYGVKD in the germline V gene. V was cut by 4 bases and J by 1 base, with 7 bases left in between. CDR3: CAISATENTEAFF. The CDR3 DNA reads TGTGCCATCAGTGCAACAGAGAACACTGAAGCTTTCTTT.

The V and J genes are TRBV4-3 and TRBJ2-6, with a possible D match to TRBD2 (6 bases). This CDR3 region has 17 residues. Trimming stripped 3 bases from V and 2 bases from J, with 14 bases between. Germline-derived CDR1 and CDR2 are LGHNA and YSLEER. CDR3 loop: CASSHTLGGAGANVLTF. Written as DNA, the CDR3 is TGCGCCAGCAGCCATACCTTAGGCGGGGCTGGGGCCAACGTCCTGACTTTC.

V is TRBV28 and J is TRBJ1-1, with D perhaps matching TRBD1 (6 bases). V was cut by 6 bases and J by 8 bases, with 10 bases left in between. The CDR3 runs 11 residues. CDR1 is MDHEN and CDR2 is SYDVKM in the germline V gene. CDR3 protein: CASSNRAEAFF. The DNA of the CDR3 is TGTGCCAGCAGCAACAGGGCCGAAGCTTTCTTT. Full variable domain (outside the CDR3, taken from reference TRBV28 and TRBJ1-1): DVKVTQSSRYLVKRTGEKVFLECVQDMDHENMFWYRQDPGLGLRLIYFSYDVKMKEKGDIPEGYSVSREKKERFSLILESASTNQTSMYLCASSNRAEAFFGQGTRLTVV.